This T cell receptor (beta chain) was recorded in a study of CD8 T cells in ankylosing spondylitis. Overall study findings and caveats: In ankylosing spondylitis blood, a motif of eight highly homologous TCR beta variants appeared characteristic. Matched synovial fluid from ankylosing spondylitis patients was reported to be enriched for disease-linked clones.

About this clonotype itself: Its antigen is still unknown.

Libraries of TCR beta came from quantitative 5'-RACE with molecular barcodes. In TCRdb, the 5' RACE reads were re-called with MiXCR into one record per CDR3 protein. The data hold 670,000 or so distinct CDR3 sequences, with around 20% observed a single time. V shed 6 bases and J shed 1 base, with 12 bases lying between them. Germline V gene lookup returns CDR1 DFQATT and CDR2 SNEGSKA (reference sequence). This CDR3 is built from 13 residues. Sample: blood, either unsorted or a sorted T cell fraction (not recorded which). The receptor's source is a male donor with ankylosing spondylitis. The rearrangement links TRBV20-1 to TRBJ2-5; the D is unclear. DNA for the CDR3: TGCAGTGCCATTAGCCGGGTCCAAGAGACCCAGTACTTC. This encodes CSAISRVQETQYF.